The rows below give T cell receptor beta chains drawn from one sample of a study of cytomegalovirus exposure and HLA in healthy donors. Clones were read by immunoSEQ multiplex PCR, and TCRdb kept only the in-frame ones, dropping some. The sample lists around 150,000 clones, 75% to 85% occurring once. The source material was PBMCs. The receptors originated from a man younger than 45 in good health and CMV-seronegative. CDR3s include the opening cysteine and the closing phenylalanine or tryptophan.

>TRBJ2-7|TRBV7-2
CASSPRGGYEQYF
>TRBJ2-3|TRBV5-1
CASSFDGTLLETDTQYF
>TRBJ2-2|TRBV19
CASSGQMNTGELFF
>TRBJ1-2|TRBV19
CASRRDRGQRMGYTF
>TRBJ1-2|TRBV20-1
CSARRGDGYTF
>TRBJ1-2|TRBV7-2
CASSLTTGGGYGYTF
>TRBJ2-7|TRBV9
CASSVSGGTVSYEQYF
>TRBJ2-3|TRBV7-2
CASSLAGAGAQGRQYF
>TRBJ1-2|TRBV6-4
CASSVGQGRSGYTF
>TRBJ1-1|TRBV27
CASSLTLNTEAFF
>TRBJ1-2|TRBV27
CASSPLRTPIYGYTF
>TRBJ2-2|TRBV27
CASTEGSGELFF
>TRBJ2-3|TRBV9
CASSARTGTGNTDTQYF
>TRBJ1-2|TRBV7-9
CSSSAHRGQGHYGYTF
>TRBJ1-1|TRBV28
CASSLILGGLGNTEAFF
>-|TRBV20-1
CSARDSYEQYF
>TRBJ1-1|TRBV6-1
CASNLGQIGPEAFF
>TRBJ2-1|TRBV28
CASSLIRDNEQFF
>TRBJ1-2|TRBV28
CASSSTFGQRRDGYTF
>TRBJ2-7|TRBV2
CASNWGQVTGSSYEQYF
>TRBJ2-7|TRBV13
CASSLGASGRRNEQYF
>TRBJ2-2|TRBV29-1
CSADSGSGELFF
>TRBJ1-1|TRBV11-1
CASSSRAGTFPDAFF
>TRBJ2-2|TRBV7-9
CASSPDRGYNTGELFF
>TRBJ2-1|TRBV5-4
CASSAQGSSYNEQFF
>TRBJ2-7|TRBV4-1
CASSPSGTSGRREQYF
>TRBJ1-2|TRBV5-4
CASSDRTGGPRSGYTF
>TRBJ1-4|TRBV29-1
CSVGQREKLFF
>TRBJ1-3|TRBV28
CASSLLDTIYF
>TRBJ2-3|TRBV28
CASSPRSGIRGDTQYF
>TRBJ2-5|TRBV4-1
CASSQEPRTETRYF
>TRBJ1-1|TRBV25-1
CASSDPGGGEAFF
>TRBJ1-1|TRBV7-9
CASSPGRDRVAFF
>TRBJ2-7|TRBV7-2
CASSAGGLLEQYF
>TRBJ2-1|TRBV27
CASSLTSGIRNEQFF